A selection of T cell receptor beta chains follows, all from one sample in a study of Graves' ophthalmopathy and Graves' hyperthyroidism. TCRdb re-called the multiplex PCR reads through MiXCR, storing one row per CDR3 protein. The table records about 14,000 distinct CDR3 sequences, roughly 50% of them present only once. Material: peripheral blood. The receptors stem from a woman in her 30s with Graves' ophthalmopathy. Both conserved end residues are part of each CDR3. D genes are given only for firm matches. Where a row states a size, it is once, few, many or the class of an expanded clone; other rows omit it.

v_call	j_call	clone_size	d_call	cdr3_aa	cdr3_nt
TRBV24-1	TRBJ2-1	.	TRBD2	CATSRVAGGQRDEQFF	TGTGCCACCAGTCGGGTTGCGGGAGGTCAAAGGGATGAGCAGTTCTTC
TRBV11-1	TRBJ2-3	.	.	CASSLIGATDTQYF	TGTGCCAGCAGCTTAATAGGGGCAACAGATACGCAGTATTTT
TRBV7-9	TRBJ2-1	few	TRBD2	CASRTSGRRGDEQFF	TGTGCCAGCAGGACTAGCGGGAGGAGGGGGGATGAGCAGTTCTTC
TRBV7-3	TRBJ2-3	.	TRBD2	CASSPKGGTSGMQYF	TGTGCCAGCAGCCCCAAAGGCGGGACTAGCGGGATGCAGTATTTT
TRBV5-1	TRBJ1-2	.	.	CASSLVMTSGYTF	TGCGCCAGCAGCTTGGTTATGACCTCGGGCTACACCTTC
TRBV4-2	TRBJ2-6	.	.	CASSPSSGANVLTF	TGTGCCAGCAGCCCCTCATCTGGGGCCAACGTCCTGACTTTC
TRBV20-1	TRBJ2-7	many	.	CSAALVLGNEQYF	TGCAGTGCTGCACTGGTCCTGGGGAACGAGCAGTACTTC
TRBV2	TRBJ1-6	.	TRBD1	CASGGLPGQQNSPLHF	TGTGCCAGCGGGGGGCTTCCGGGACAGCAAAATTCACCCCTCCACTTT
TRBV5-1	TRBJ1-5	many	.	CASTLGPGQGNQPQHF	TGCGCCAGCACCTTAGGGCCAGGTCAAGGCAATCAGCCCCAGCATTTT
TRBV6-4	TRBJ2-1	.	.	CASSDGSGSYNEQFF	TGTGCCAGCAGTGACGGGAGTGGGTCCTACAATGAGCAGTTCTTC
TRBV7-2	TRBJ1-3	large	.	CASSLLGGYGNTIYF	TGTGCCAGCAGCTTATTGGGGGGATATGGAAACACCATATATTTT
TRBV14	TRBJ1-6	few	.	CASSQDGRVHNSPLHF	TGTGCCAGCAGCCAAGATGGCCGGGTCCATAATTCACCCCTCCACTTT
TRBV6-2/TRBV6-3	TRBJ1-4	many	TRBD1	CASRSTGEGEKLFF	TGTGCCAGCAGGTCCACAGGGGAAGGAGAAAAACTGTTTTTT
TRBV6-6	TRBJ2-7	.	TRBD2	CASNYRLAVEQYF	TGTGCCAGCAATTACAGACTAGCGGTCGAGCAGTACTTC
TRBV7-9	TRBJ2-7	.	.	CASSENHEQYF	TGTGCCAGCAGCGAAAACCACGAGCAGTACTTC
TRBV7-8	TRBJ1-5	medium-sized	.	CASSFSGANQPQHF	TGTGCCAGCAGCTTTTCGGGGGCGAATCAGCCCCAGCATTTT
TRBV2	TRBJ2-7	many	TRBD1	CASRATGGSYEQYF	TGTGCCAGCAGAGCCACAGGGGGCAGCTACGAGCAGTACTTC
TRBV25-1	TRBJ1-2	many	.	CASSEGVVYGYTF	TGTGCCAGCAGTGAGGGGGTCGTCTATGGCTACACCTTC
TRBV19	TRBJ2-7	.	.	CASSASSNYEQYF	TGTGCCAGTAGTGCCAGCTCAAACTACGAGCAGTACTTC
TRBV18	TRBJ2-1	.	TRBD2	CASSPQRTSGRGEQFF	TGTGCCAGCTCACCACAAAGGACTAGCGGGAGAGGTGAGCAGTTCTTC
TRBV7-2	TRBJ2-5	.	.	CASSPRRGGLGETQYF	TGTGCCAGCAGCCCCCGGAGAGGGGGTCTGGGGGAGACCCAGTACTTC
TRBV20-1	TRBJ2-1	many	TRBD1	CSARDRRQGPRYEQFF	TGCAGTGCTAGAGATCGGCGACAGGGCCCGCGCTATGAGCAGTTCTTC
TRBV2	TRBJ1-5	few	TRBD1	CASSDDRGQPQHF	TGTGCCAGCAGTGATGACAGGGGGCAGCCCCAGCATTTT
TRBV7-8	TRBJ2-7	many	.	CASSSRSGSEQYF	TGTGCCAGCAGCTCCCGGTCTGGAAGCGAGCAGTACTTC
TRBV2	TRBJ2-3	.	TRBD2	CASSEGLAGAADTQYF	TGTGCCAGCAGTGAGGGGCTAGCGGGAGCGGCAGATACGCAGTATTTT
TRBV10-2	TRBJ1-4	.	.	CASSEWGYHEKLFF	TGCGCCAGCAGTGAGTGGGGGTACCATGAAAAACTGTTTTTT
TRBV7-9	TRBJ2-3	many	.	CASSTDSFSTQYF	TGTGCCAGCAGCACGGACAGTTTCAGTACGCAGTATTTT
TRBV15	TRBJ1-5	.	TRBD1	CTTGTGAKGGNQPQHF	TGTACCACCGGGACAGGGGCAAAAGGCGGCAATCAGCCCCAGCATTTT
TRBV6-6	TRBJ2-5	once	.	CASSYSNFGGAQETQYF	TGTGCCAGCAGCTACTCGAATTTTGGCGGGGCCCAAGAGACCCAGTACTTC
TRBV4-2	TRBJ2-1	few	.	CASSQVLGTNEQFF	TGTGCCAGCAGCCAAGTTCTAGGAACAAATGAGCAGTTCTTC
TRBV4-1	TRBJ1-1	.	.	CASSQGQGDTEAFF	TGCGCCAGCAGCCAAGGTCAGGGTGACACTGAAGCTTTCTTT
TRBV6-6	TRBJ2-5	.	TRBD2	CASSYPTSGEETQYF	TGTGCCAGCAGTTACCCCACTAGCGGTGAAGAGACCCAGTACTTC
TRBV19	TRBJ1-5	.	.	CASSIRGSNQPQHF	TGTGCCAGTAGTATACGGGGGAGCAATCAGCCCCAGCATTTT
TRBV30	TRBJ2-1	many	.	CAWSEIARDYNEQFF	TGTGCCTGGAGCGAGATAGCCCGGGATTACAATGAGCAGTTCTTC
TRBV7-9	TRBJ2-4	once	TRBD1	CASSSDQGQGWNTRYF	TGTGCCAGCAGCTCAGACCAGGGACAGGGCTGGAACACTCGGTACTTC
TRBV5-8	TRBJ1-2	.	TRBD1	CASSLAGTDRGFGYTF	TGTGCCAGCAGCTTGGCCGGAACGGACAGGGGGTTTGGCTACACCTTC
TRBV5-1	TRBJ2-7	few	TRBD1	CASSLFPGQIYEQYF	TGCGCCAGCAGCTTGTTTCCGGGACAGATCTACGAGCAGTACTTC
TRBV10-3	TRBJ2-3	many	.	CATATVSADTQYF	TGTGCCACCGCGACAGTGAGCGCAGATACGCAGTATTTT
TRBV29-1	TRBJ2-7	.	TRBD1	CSVVTGPGLEQYF	TGCAGCGTAGTGACAGGGCCAGGTCTAGAGCAGTACTTC
TRBV19	TRBJ1-6	many	TRBD1	CASRTLQGYGSPLHF	TGTGCCAGTAGGACACTACAGGGGTATGGTTCACCCCTCCACTTT
TRBV7-9	TRBJ1-4	.	.	CASSLDSAINGKLFF	TGTGCCAGCAGCCTCGATAGTGCAATTAATGGAAAACTGTTTTTT
TRBV25-1	TRBJ1-4	.	.	CAGRPTGGLYEKLFF	TGTGCCGGCAGGCCGACAGGCGGCCTCTATGAAAAACTGTTTTTT
TRBV2	TRBJ2-3	.	TRBD2	CASSGQAGGLNTQYF	TGTGCCAGCAGTGGACAAGCGGGAGGGCTTAATACGCAGTATTTT
TRBV20-1	TRBJ1-2	few	.	CSARDGGYTF	TGCAGTGCTAGAGATGGTGGCTACACCTTC
TRBV7-7	TRBJ2-2	.	.	CASRSLNTGELFF	TGTGCTAGCAGATCGTTAAACACCGGGGAGCTGTTTTTT
TRBV11-2	TRBJ1-4	few	.	CASSPTAATNEKLFF	TGTGCCAGCAGCCCTACGGCCGCAACTAATGAAAAACTGTTTTTT
TRBV9	TRBJ1-1	.	.	CASSVTGNTEAFF	TGTGCCAGCAGCGTAACAGGGAACACTGAAGCTTTCTTT
TRBV6-6	TRBJ2-5	many	.	CASTSGGETQYF	TGTGCCAGCACCTCAGGAGGGGAGACCCAGTACTTC
TRBV7-2	TRBJ2-7	.	.	CASSLEQGLSYEQYF	TGTGCCAGCAGCTTAGAGCAGGGGCTCTCCTACGAGCAGTACTTC
TRBV6-5	TRBJ2-5	.	TRBD1	CASDRGIGTQYF	TGTGCCAGTGACAGGGGGATTGGCACCCAGTACTTC
TRBV3-1	TRBJ2-5	many	.	CASVRTEQETQYF	TGTGCCAGCGTTCGGACGGAACAAGAGACCCAGTACTTC